Below are 25 T cell receptor beta chains sequenced from a single sample in a study of T cells after yellow fever vaccination. MiXCR, applied by TCRdb to the 5' RACE reads, yields one record per CDR3 protein. The table has 450,000 to 550,000 distinct CDR3 sequences, about 19% seen once; the top ten hold 13% to 15%. The material sequenced was PBMCs, taken 15 days after the yellow fever booster vaccination. These receptors all come from a man under 40 who received the YFV17D yellow fever vaccine.

The chain combines TRBV28 with TRBJ2-3, with 9 nucleotides matching TRBD2. Germline V lookup: CDR1 MDHEN, CDR2 SYDVKM. The CDR3 loop spans 16 amino acids. The V gene end was trimmed by 1 base and the J gene end by 6 bases; junction bases not matched to a gene: 8. The CDR3 sequence is CASSLSGLAGKDTQYF. The CDR3 DNA sequence: TGTGCCAGCAGTTTATCGGGCCTAGCGGGAAAGGATACGCAGTATTTT.

V is TRBV6-6 and J is TRBJ2-4, with D perhaps matching TRBD1 (5 bases). In germline, CDR1 is MNHNY, CDR2 SVGAGI (reference sequence). V dropped 7 bases and J dropped 12 bases, with 16 bases sitting between them. The CDR3 loop spans 12 amino acids. The CDR3 loop reads CASTADRDRQYF. The CDR3 bases are TGTGCCAGCACCGCCGACAGAGATCGTCAGTACTTC.

This clonotype has ten or more counts. The V call is TRBV6-5, the J call TRBJ1-1; D not certain. The ends were cut back, 11 bases at V and 4 bases at J, with 14 bases in the middle. CDR3 size: 12 residues. CDR1 is MNHEY and CDR2 is SVGAGI in the germline V gene. The CDR3 reads CAAPPLGTEAFF. For the CDR3, the DNA is TGTGCCGCACCTCCCCTGGGCACTGAAGCTTTCTTT.

The chain uses TRBV18 and TRBJ1-6; TRBD1 matches 7 bases. CDR3 length: 13 amino acids. Unmatched junction bases numbered 5, after V lost 7 bases and J lost 8 bases. CDR1 and CDR2 (germline): KGHSH, LQKENI. The CDR3 coding sequence is TGTGCCAGCTTCGGACAGGCCGATTCACCCCTCCACTTT. The encoded protein is CASFGQADSPLHF.

The table lists this clonotype with a few counts. The rearrangement uses TRBV7-9 and TRBJ1-1; weak D call: TRBD1 (5 bases). CDR1 and CDR2 from the germline V gene are SEHNR and FQNEAQ (reference sequence). Trimming left V 4 bases short and J 4 bases short, with 16 bases between. CDR3 length: 15 amino acids. CDR3 nucleotide sequence: TGTGCCAGCAGCTCAATCCGGGGGGATAGCACTGAAGCTTTCTTT. Translation: CASSSIRGDSTEAFF.

The chain combines TRBV9 with TRBJ2-7; TRBD2 aligns across 7 bases. CDR1 SGDLS and CDR2 YYNGEE come from the germline V gene. V was pared by 3 bases and J by 0 bases, with 3 bases of the junction left unmatched. There are 14 residues in the CDR3. CDR3 sequence reads: CASSAAGTSYEQYF. DNA of the CDR3: TGTGCCAGCAGCGCAGCGGGAACCTCCTACGAGCAGTACTTC.

This clonotype was detected only a few times. V usage is TRBV5-1 and J usage is TRBJ2-7; D is uncertain. The V gene's germline CDR1 is SGHRS and CDR2 YFSETQ. The germline V and J ends were trimmed by 4 bases and 0 bases, with 11 bases remaining between them. CDR3 size: 14 residues. CDR3 region: CASSETSSSYEQYF. In DNA, the CDR3 is TGCGCCAGCAGCGAGACTTCGAGCTCCTACGAGCAGTACTTC. Full variable domain (rest looked up from reference TRBV5-1 and TRBJ2-7): KAGVTQTPRYLIKTRGQQVTLSCSPISGHRSVSWYQQTPGQGLQFLFEYFSETQRNKGNFPGRFSGRQFSNSRSEMNVSTLELGDSALYLCASSETSSSYEQYFGPGTRLTVT.

This clonotype was detected a few times. The genes are TRBV6-5 and TRBJ1-1; no definite D call. The CDR3 sequence is 16 residues long. Germline V gives CDR1 MNHEY, CDR2 SVGAGI. V was pared by 2 bases and J by 6 bases, with 19 bases between. The CDR3 coding sequence is TGTGCCAGCAGTTACCCCCCTGGGTCTCCCCCCGCTGAAGCTTTCTTT. Protein sequence: CASSYPPGSPPAEAFF.

The sample holds a few counts of this clonotype. The chain is built from TRBV20-1 and TRBJ2-7; D not certain. V was clipped by 6 bases and J by 0 bases, with 12 bases between them. The CDR3 has 13 residues. The germline V gene encodes CDR1 DFQATT and CDR2 SNEGSKA (reference sequence). For the CDR3, the DNA is TGCAGTGCAGTACCGAGGAGCTCCTACGAGCAGTACTTC. This encodes CSAVPRSSYEQYF.

This clonotype was counted between two and nine times. The chain combines TRBV11-2 with TRBJ2-1; no firm D call. The CDR3 is made up of 13 amino acids. Trimming left V 2 bases short and J 13 bases short, with 15 bases between. Germline V gives CDR1 SGHAT, CDR2 FQNNGV. For the CDR3, the DNA is TGTGCCAGCAGCTTAATAAGACCACTACCCCAGTTCTTC. This translates into CASSLIRPLPQFF.

The chain couples TRBV12-3 or TRBV12-4 to TRBJ2-6; 11 nucleotides agree with TRBD1. With 5 bases clipped from V and 0 bases from J, the junction kept 6 bases outside the gene matches. The CDR3 covers 18 residues. In nucleotides, the CDR3 is TGTGCCAGCAGTAGCCGGGACAGGGGGTACTCTGGGGCCAACGTCCTGACTTTC. It yields the protein CASSSRDRGYSGANVLTF.

CDR3 nucleotides: TGTGCCAGCAGCTTGGATCTAGCGGAGCAACTCGGGGAGCTGTTTTTT. Encoded protein: CASSLDLAEQLGELFF. The rearrangement uses TRBV5-4 and TRBJ2-2; TRBD2 matches 7 bases. The V gene end was trimmed by 0 bases and the J gene end by 7 bases; junction bases not matched to a gene: 9. This CDR3 is built from 16 residues. Looked up from germline, CDR1 is SGHNT and CDR2 is YYREEE (reference sequence).

This clonotype has just a few counts. The chain uses TRBV20-1 and TRBJ2-1; D perhaps matches TRBD2 (6 bases). V lost 0 bases and J lost 5, with 14 bases in between. The germline V gene encodes CDR1 DFQATT and CDR2 SNEGSKA (reference sequence). The CDR3 is 15 residues long. The CDR3 nucleotides are TGCAGTGCTAGAGAAATTCGCGGGAATAACAATGAGCAGTTCTTC. Translation: CSAREIRGNNNEQFF.

There are many counts of this clonotype. This chain joins TRBV4-2 and TRBJ2-5; D gene uncertain. Trimming left V 1 base short and J 4 bases short, with 4 bases between. The CDR3 runs 12 residues. Germline CDR1 is LGHNA and CDR2 is YNFKEQ. The CDR3 loop reads CASSQATETQYF. The CDR3 DNA follows: TGTGCCAGCAGCCAAGCTACAGAGACCCAGTACTTC.

V and J are TRBV6-1 and TRBJ2-6, with unresolved D. CDR1 MNHNS and CDR2 SASEGT come from the germline V gene. The V end was cut by 5 bases, the J end by 4 bases, with 15 bases between. The CDR3 has 16 amino acids. The CDR3 DNA reads as TGTGCCAGCAGTAAGGGCCTCTTGGCGGGGGCCAACGTCCTGACTTTC. It yields the protein CASSKGLLAGANVLTF.

V and J are TRBV27 and TRBJ2-1, with D unresolved. The CDR3 is 16 amino acids. Trimming took off 2 bases at V and 0 bases at J, with 11 bases between the two ends. Germline CDR1 and CDR2: MNHEY and SMNVEV (reference sequence). This chain's CDR3 is CASSLLGFSSYNEQFF. The CDR3, as DNA: TGTGCCAGCAGTTTACTAGGCTTTAGCTCCTACAATGAGCAGTTCTTC.

V is TRBV5-6 and J is TRBJ1-1; weak D call: TRBD1 (6 bases). CDR1 is SGHDT and CDR2 is YYEEEE in the germline V gene. V was cut by 0 bases and J by 9 bases, with 18 bases left in between. This CDR3 is built from 15 residues. In nucleotides, the CDR3 is TGTGCCAGCAGCTTGGTGGAGGTCAGGGGCGGACAAGCTTTCTTT. The encoded protein is CASSLVEVRGGQAFF.

This clonotype was recorded a few times. This rearrangement joins TRBV6-2 or TRBV6-3 to TRBJ2-3; D may match TRBD1 or TRBD2 (6 bases each). CDR1 and CDR2 (germline): MNHEY, SVGEGT. Trimming took 2 bases from V and 4 from J, leaving 16 bases between them. The CDR3 length is 16 residues. Here the CDR3 DNA reads TGTGCCAGCAGTTACGAGGGGGGACTTCCGCCAGATACGCAGTATTTT. It is translated as CASSYEGGLPPDTQYF.

The CDR3 region is CASSESIRPRNGYGYTF. The CDR3 nucleotides are TGTGCCAGCAGTGAATCCATCCGGCCCCGGAACGGCTATGGCTACACCTTC. This chain links TRBV25-1 with TRBJ1-2; D is unresolved. CDR1 and CDR2 (germline): MGHDK, SYGVNS. V lost 1 base to trimming and J lost 4 bases, with 19 bases between them. The CDR3 consists of 17 residues.

This clonotype was recorded a few times. The chain links TRBV12-3 or TRBV12-4 to TRBJ2-2, with D perhaps matching TRBD2 (5 bases). V shed 2 bases and J shed 9 bases, with 19 bases lying between them. This CDR3 has 16 amino acids. Written as DNA, the CDR3 is TGTGCCAGCAGTTTATCTCTAGCTACAAAGCGGTGGGAGCTGTTTTTT. Protein: CASSLSLATKRWELFF.

The sample holds a few counts of this clonotype. The chain carries TRBV29-1 and TRBJ2-5; D unresolved. The V and J ends lost 7 bases and 5 bases respectively, with 17 bases between them. The CDR3 is 13 amino acids. CDR1 and CDR2 from the germline V gene are SQVTM and ANQGSEA. The CDR3 loop reads CSATSRFSETQYF. In nucleotides, the CDR3 is TGCAGCGCCACGTCCCGGTTCTCGGAGACCCAGTACTTC.

V gene TRBV4-1 combines with J gene TRBJ1-2; no reliable D call. Trimming shortened V by 4 bases and J by 3 bases, and 12 bases separated the two germline ends. The CDR3 loop spans 14 amino acids. Germline lookup yields CDR1 MGHRA and CDR2 YSYEKL. CDR3 nucleotides: TGCGCCAGCAGCCGTTTCTCAGGTGACTATGGCTACACCTTC. This codes for CASSRFSGDYGYTF.

J is TRBJ1-2 and V is TRBV7-9; a weak D match, TRBD1 (5 bases). Per the germline V gene, CDR1 is SEHNR and CDR2 is FQNEAQ (reference sequence). The CDR3 has 16 amino acids. The V and J ends lost 2 bases and 7 bases respectively, with 20 bases between them. The CDR3 nucleotides read TGTGCCAGCAGCTTAACGGCCTTAGGCAGGGCCGGTGGCTACACCTTC. Encoded protein: CASSLTALGRAGGYTF.

There are a few counts of this clonotype. The chain uses TRBV20-1 and TRBJ2-7, with 10 bases that match TRBD2. The CDR3 totals 14 residues. From germline, CDR1 is DFQATT and CDR2 SNEGSKA (reference sequence). Losses at the gene ends were 3 bases for V and 1 base for J; bases not matched to a gene: 3. In nucleotides, the CDR3 is TGCAGTGCTAGTACACTAGCGGGGTCCTACGAGCAGTACTTC. Its translation: CSASTLAGSYEQYF.

The genes are TRBV27 and TRBJ2-7, with a tentative D call TRBD2 (6 bases). Germline V gene sequence: CDR1 MNHEY, CDR2 SMNVEV (reference sequence). Trimming removed 8 bases at V and 0 bases at J, with 14 bases between. The CDR3 runs 14 residues. CDR3: CASGPGLNSYEQYF. DNA of the CDR3: TGTGCCAGCGGTCCCGGACTAAACTCCTACGAGCAGTACTTC.